This T cell receptor (beta chain) was identified during a study of PD-1 blockade in classical Hodgkin lymphoma. V shed 2 bases, J shed 17 bases, and the junction held 5 bases outside the gene matches. The length of the CDR3 is 12 residues. Germline lookup yields CDR1 SEHNR and CDR2 FQNEAQ (reference sequence). Following autologous stem cell transplantation, relapse occurred in every patient, and exposure to brentuximab vedotin varied. The repertoire was sequenced with immunoSEQ multiplex PCR; TCRdb's copy has only in-frame clones and lacks some. The data show tens of thousands of clones, around nine tenths seen once.

The clonotype was recovered from a human donor with classical Hodgkin lymphoma. The material sequenced was peripheral blood mononuclear cells (PBMCs), taken at baseline. This chain uses TRBV7-9 with TRBJ2-6; 8 bases line up with TRBD2. The CDR3 DNA follows: TGTGCCAGCAGCTTATCCGGGGGGGCTTTGACTTTC. Its translation: CASSLSGGALTF.